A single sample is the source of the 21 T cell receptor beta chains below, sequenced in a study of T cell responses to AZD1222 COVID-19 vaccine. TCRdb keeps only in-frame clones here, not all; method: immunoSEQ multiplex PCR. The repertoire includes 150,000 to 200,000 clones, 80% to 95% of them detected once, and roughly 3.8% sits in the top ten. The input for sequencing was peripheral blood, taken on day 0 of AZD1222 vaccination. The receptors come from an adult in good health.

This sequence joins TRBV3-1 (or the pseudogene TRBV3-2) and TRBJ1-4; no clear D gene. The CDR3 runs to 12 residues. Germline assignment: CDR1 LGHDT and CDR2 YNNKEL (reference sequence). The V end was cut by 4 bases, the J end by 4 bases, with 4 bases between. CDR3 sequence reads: CASSRNNEKLFF. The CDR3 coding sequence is TGTGCCAGCAGCCGGAATAATGAAAAACTGTTTTTT.

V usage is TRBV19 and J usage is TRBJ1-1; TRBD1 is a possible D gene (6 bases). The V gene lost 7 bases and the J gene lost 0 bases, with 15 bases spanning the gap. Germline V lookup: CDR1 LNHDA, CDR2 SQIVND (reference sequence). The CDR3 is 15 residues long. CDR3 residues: CASTPKDSLNTEAFF. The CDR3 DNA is TGTGCCAGTACCCCCAAGGACAGTCTGAACACTGAAGCTTTCTTT.

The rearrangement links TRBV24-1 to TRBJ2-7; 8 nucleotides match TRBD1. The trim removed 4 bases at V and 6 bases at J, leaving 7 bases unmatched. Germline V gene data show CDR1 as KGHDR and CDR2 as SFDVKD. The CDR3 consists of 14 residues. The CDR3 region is CATSERDRPFEQYF. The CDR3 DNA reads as TGTGCCACCAGTGAACGGGACAGGCCTTTCGAGCAGTACTTC.

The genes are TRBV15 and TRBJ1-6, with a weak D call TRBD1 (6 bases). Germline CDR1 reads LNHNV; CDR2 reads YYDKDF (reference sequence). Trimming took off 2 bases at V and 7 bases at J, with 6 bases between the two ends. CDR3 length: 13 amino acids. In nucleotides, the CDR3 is TGTGCCACCAGCAGACAGGGGAATTCACCCCTCCACTTT. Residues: CATSRQGNSPLHF.

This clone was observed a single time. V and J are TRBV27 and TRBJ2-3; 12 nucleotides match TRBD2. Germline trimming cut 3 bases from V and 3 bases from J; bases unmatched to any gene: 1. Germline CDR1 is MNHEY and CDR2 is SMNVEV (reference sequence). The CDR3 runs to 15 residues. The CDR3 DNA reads TGTGCCAGCAGTTTTGGACTAGCGGGAACAGATACGCAGTATTTT. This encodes CASSFGLAGTDTQYF.

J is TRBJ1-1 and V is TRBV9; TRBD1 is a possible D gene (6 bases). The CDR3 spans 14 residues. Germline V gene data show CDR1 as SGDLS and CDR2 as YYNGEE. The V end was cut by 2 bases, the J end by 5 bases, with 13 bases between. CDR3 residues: CASSVLGGRTEAFF. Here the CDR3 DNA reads TGTGCCAGCAGCGTGCTAGGGGGAAGAACTGAAGCTTTCTTT. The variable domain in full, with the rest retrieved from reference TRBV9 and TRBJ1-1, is DSGVTQTPKHLITATGQRVTLRCSPRSGDLSVYWYQQSLDQGLQFLIQYYNGEERAKGNILERFSAQQFPDLHSELNLSSLELGDSALYFCASSVLGGRTEAFFGQGTRLTVV.

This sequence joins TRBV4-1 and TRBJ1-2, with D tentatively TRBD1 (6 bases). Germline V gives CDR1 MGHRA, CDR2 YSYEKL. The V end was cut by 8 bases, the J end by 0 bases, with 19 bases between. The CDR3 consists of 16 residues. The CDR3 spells CASGLGRGVPNYGYTF. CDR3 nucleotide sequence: TGCGCCAGCGGTTTAGGGAGGGGGGTTCCTAACTATGGCTACACCTTC.

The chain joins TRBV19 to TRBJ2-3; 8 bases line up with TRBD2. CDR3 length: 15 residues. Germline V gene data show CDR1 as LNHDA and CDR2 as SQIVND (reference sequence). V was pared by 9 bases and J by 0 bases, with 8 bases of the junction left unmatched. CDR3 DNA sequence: TGTGCCAGCAGTGATAGCGGGATTAGCACAGATACGCAGTATTTT. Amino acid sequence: CASSDSGISTDTQYF. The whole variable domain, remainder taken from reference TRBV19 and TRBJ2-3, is DGGITQSPKYLFRKEGQNVTLSCEQNLNHDAMYWYRQDPGQGLRLIYYSQIVNDFQKGDIAEGYSVSREKKESFPLTVTSAQKNPTAFYLCASSDSGISTDTQYFGPGTRLTVL.

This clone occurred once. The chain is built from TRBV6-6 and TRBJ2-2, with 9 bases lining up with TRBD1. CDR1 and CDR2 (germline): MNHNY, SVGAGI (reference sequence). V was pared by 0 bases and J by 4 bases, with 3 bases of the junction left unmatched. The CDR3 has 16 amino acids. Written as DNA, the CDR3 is TGTGCCAGCAGTTACTCTGGGACAGGGTTCACCGGGGAGCTGTTTTTT. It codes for CASSYSGTGFTGELFF.

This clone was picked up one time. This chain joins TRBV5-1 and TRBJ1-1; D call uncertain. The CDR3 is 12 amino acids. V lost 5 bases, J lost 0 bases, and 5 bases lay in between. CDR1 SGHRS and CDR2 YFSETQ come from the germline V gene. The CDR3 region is CASRQMNTEAFF. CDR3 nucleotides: TGCGCCAGCAGGCAGATGAACACTGAAGCTTTCTTT.

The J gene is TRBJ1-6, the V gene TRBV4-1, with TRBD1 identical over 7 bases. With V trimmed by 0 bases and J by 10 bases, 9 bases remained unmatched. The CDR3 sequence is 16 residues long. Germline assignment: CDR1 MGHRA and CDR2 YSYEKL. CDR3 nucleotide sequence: TGCGCCAGCAGCCAAGAAATGACAGGGCCCCAGTCACCCCTCCACTTT. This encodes CASSQEMTGPQSPLHF.

In nucleotides, the CDR3 is TGTGCCAGCAGTTACCCGACGGGGGGGAACTATGGCTACACCTTC. Amino acid sequence: CASSYPTGGNYGYTF. The rearrangement joins TRBV6-5 to TRBJ1-2; perhaps TRBD1 as D (5 bases). In germline, CDR1 is MNHEY, CDR2 SVGAGI. CDR3 size: 15 residues. V was shortened by 2 bases and J by 2 bases, with 12 bases between the two germline ends.

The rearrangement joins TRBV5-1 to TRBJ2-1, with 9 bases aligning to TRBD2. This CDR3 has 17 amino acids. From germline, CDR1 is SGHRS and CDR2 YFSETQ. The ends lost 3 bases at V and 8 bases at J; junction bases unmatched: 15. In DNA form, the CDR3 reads TGCGCCAGCAGCTATTATCCCGGGACTAGCAGGACCCATGAGCAGTTCTTC. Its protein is CASSYYPGTSRTHEQFF.

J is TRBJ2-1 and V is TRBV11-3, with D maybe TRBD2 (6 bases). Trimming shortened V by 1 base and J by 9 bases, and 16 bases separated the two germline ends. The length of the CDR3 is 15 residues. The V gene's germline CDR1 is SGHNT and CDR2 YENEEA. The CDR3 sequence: CASSLAGVHHGEQFF. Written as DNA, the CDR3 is TGTGCCAGCAGCTTAGCGGGGGTCCATCATGGTGAGCAGTTCTTC.

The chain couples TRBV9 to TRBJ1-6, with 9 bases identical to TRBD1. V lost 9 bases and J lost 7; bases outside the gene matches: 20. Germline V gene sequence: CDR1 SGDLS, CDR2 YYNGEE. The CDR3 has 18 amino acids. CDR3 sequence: CAIPSQTHTGTGNSPLHF. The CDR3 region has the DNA TGTGCCATACCGAGCCAAACCCATACCGGGACAGGGAATTCACCCCTCCACTTT.

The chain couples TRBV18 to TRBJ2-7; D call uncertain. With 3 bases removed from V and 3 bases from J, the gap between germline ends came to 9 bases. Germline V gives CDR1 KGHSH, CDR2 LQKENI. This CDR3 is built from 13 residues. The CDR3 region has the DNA TGTGCCAGCTCACCCCCCAATGGCTACGAGCAGTACTTC. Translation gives CASSPPNGYEQYF.

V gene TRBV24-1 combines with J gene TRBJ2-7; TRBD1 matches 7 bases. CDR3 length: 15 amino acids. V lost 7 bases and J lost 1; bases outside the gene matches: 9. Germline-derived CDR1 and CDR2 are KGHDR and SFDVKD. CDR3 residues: CATRPGQEKSYEQYF. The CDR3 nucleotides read TGTGCCACCAGACCAGGACAGGAGAAATCCTACGAGCAGTACTTC.

The CDR3: CASSFNFGGSEAFF. The CDR3 DNA sequence: TGTGCCAGCAGCTTTAATTTTGGAGGAAGTGAAGCTTTCTTT. V usage is TRBV5-4 and J usage is TRBJ1-1; D gene uncertain. V lost 2 bases and J 7 bases, leaving 15 bases between the germline ends. CDR1 and CDR2 (germline): SGHNT, YYREEE (reference sequence). This CDR3 region has 14 residues.

CDR3 in amino acids: CASSFGGFDTGELFF. The CDR3 nucleotides read TGTGCCAGCAGCTTCGGGGGTTTTGACACCGGGGAGCTGTTTTTT. The rearrangement uses TRBV6-5 and TRBJ2-2, with a tentative D call TRBD2 (6 bases). This CDR3 spans 15 amino acids. Germline CDR1 reads MNHEY; CDR2 reads SVGAGI. V shed 6 bases and J shed 3 bases, with 14 bases lying between them.

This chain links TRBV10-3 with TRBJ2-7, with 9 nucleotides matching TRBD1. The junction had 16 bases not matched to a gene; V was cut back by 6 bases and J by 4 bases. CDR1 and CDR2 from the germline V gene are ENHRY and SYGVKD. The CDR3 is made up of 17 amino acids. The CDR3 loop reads CAISDRRGTGRAYEQYF. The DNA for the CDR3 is TGTGCCATCAGCGACCGTCGCGGGACAGGGAGGGCTTACGAGCAGTACTTC.

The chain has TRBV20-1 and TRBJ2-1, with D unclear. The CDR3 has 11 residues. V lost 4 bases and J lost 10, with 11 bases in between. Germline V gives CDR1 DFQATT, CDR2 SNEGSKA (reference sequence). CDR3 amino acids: CSATNLREQFF. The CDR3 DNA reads TGCAGTGCTACCAATTTGAGGGAGCAGTTCTTC.